The 29 T cell receptor beta chains below come from one sample, sequenced in a study of blood T cells in healthy people across ages. Alongside a J-beta primer mix, a sample-barcoded 5' primer served in a second PCR lasting about 6 to 11 cycles. MiXCR, run by TCRdb on the 5' RACE reads, gives a single entry per CDR3 protein. The table shows some 1.4 million distinct CDR3 sequences, with around 39% occurring only once. Sequences were obtained from blood. These receptors came from a young woman in good health.

In its sample, this clonotype was seen a few times. V and J are TRBV28 and TRBJ1-2; D is perhaps TRBD1 (5 bases). The CDR3 totals 13 residues. V dropped 8 bases and J dropped 8 bases, with 18 bases sitting between them. In germline, CDR1 is MDHEN, CDR2 SYDVKM. The CDR3 DNA reads TGTGCCAGCCGTCGACCGGCGGGGGAGGGCTACACCTTC. As protein: CASRRPAGEGYTF.

Comments on this clonotype: At one boundary the junction diverges from the germline segment, which might be a read error. V and J are TRBV6-1 and TRBJ1-1, with unresolved D. Germline V gene lookup returns CDR1 MNHNS and CDR2 SASEGT. This CDR3 comprises 15 residues. The chain's CDR3 is CASSEAGSVNTETFF. CDR3 coding DNA: TGTGCCAGCAGTGAAGCGGGGTCTGTGAACACTGAAACTTTCTTT.

This clonotype was seen more than once but under ten times. V usage is TRBV12-3 or TRBV12-4 and J usage is TRBJ1-6, with TRBD1 as a possible D gene (6 bases). This CDR3 is built from 18 residues. V shed 4 bases and J shed 4 bases, with 20 bases lying between them. CDR3 sequence (DNA): TGTGCCAGCAGTTCCAGGACAGCCACAACATTATATAATTCACCCCTCCACTTT. Translated, it gives CASSSRTATTLYNSPLHF.

The rearrangement links TRBV4-2 to TRBJ1-5; TRBD1 might be the D (5 bases). V was cut by 0 bases and J by 4 bases, with 19 bases left in between. The CDR3 sequence is 18 residues long. Germline lookup yields CDR1 LGHNA and CDR2 YNFKEQ. The CDR3 reads CASSQELFGGVLNQPQHF. In DNA form, the CDR3 reads TGTGCCAGCAGCCAAGAGCTCTTTGGAGGGGTATTAAATCAGCCCCAGCATTTT.

This rearrangement joins TRBV14 to TRBJ2-7; D is ambiguous. Trimming cost V 1 base and J 3 bases, with 16 bases left between them. Per germline, CDR1 SGHDN and CDR2 FVKESK. CDR3 length: 16 residues. The CDR3 DNA sequence: TGTGCCAGCAGCCAAGGGGGAACCTTTTCCGTCTACGAGCAGTACTTC. Amino acids: CASSQGGTFSVYEQYF.

The J gene is TRBJ1-5, the V gene TRBV27; 7 bases align to TRBD1. The ends lost 4 bases at V and 6 bases at J; junction bases unmatched: 6. CDR1 is MNHEY, CDR2 SMNVEV, per germline (reference sequence). This CDR3 is built from 14 residues. The CDR3: CASSSNTGVQPQHF. DNA of the CDR3: TGTGCCAGCAGTTCTAATACAGGGGTTCAGCCCCAGCATTTT.

The V and J genes are TRBV5-1 and TRBJ2-4, with a tentative D call TRBD2 (5 bases). Germline V gene data show CDR1 as SGHRS and CDR2 as YFSETQ. Trimming pared 0 bases from V and 2 bases from J, leaving 21 bases between. There are 19 residues in the CDR3. The CDR3 DNA reads as TGCGCCAGCAGCTTGGGTCCCTTGCAAGTGAGGGAAACCAAAAACATTCAGTACTTC. Protein sequence: CASSLGPLQVRETKNIQYF.

The chain combines TRBV12-3 or TRBV12-4 with TRBJ2-7; 7 bases align to TRBD2. The V segment lost 8 bases and the J segment 7 bases; nucleotides outside the gene matches: 17. This CDR3 is built from 15 residues. Written as DNA, the CDR3 is TGTGCCAGCCAACGGGCTAGCGGCCAATACAATGAGCAGTACTTC. Protein product: CASQRASGQYNEQYF.

CDR3 DNA sequence: TGTGCCAGCTACCCGCAGGGACTAGCTGATCACAATGAGCAGTTCTTC. Translating gives CASYPQGLADHNEQFF. The rearrangement uses TRBV5-4 and TRBJ2-1; 9 nucleotides match TRBD2. The CDR3 is 16 amino acids. In germline, CDR1 is SGHNT, CDR2 YYREEE (reference sequence). With 7 bases clipped from V and 5 bases from J, the junction kept 13 bases outside the gene matches. Full variable domain (rest looked up from reference TRBV5-4 and TRBJ2-1): ETGVTQSPTHLIKTRGQQVTLRCSSQSGHNTVSWYQQALGQGPQFIFQYYREEENGRGNFPPRFSGLQFPNYSSELNVNALELDDSALYLCASYPQGLADHNEQFFGPGTRLTVL.

This clonotype was seen a handful of times. This may come from a read error, since a much larger clone is one base off. V gene TRBV28 combines with J gene TRBJ2-7; 9 bases map to TRBD1. The CDR3 has 15 amino acids. Germline lookup yields CDR1 MDHEN and CDR2 SYDVKM. V trimming: 7 bases; J trimming: 7 bases; junction bases outside the gene matches: 14. The CDR3: CASNSRDRVGNEQYF. Written as DNA, the CDR3 is TGTGCCAGCAACTCACGGGACAGGGTGGGTAATGAGCAGTACTTC.

The rearrangement joins TRBV10-3 to TRBJ2-7; a weak D match, TRBD2 (6 bases). Trimming removed 2 bases from V and 1 base from J, with 12 bases in between. Germline V gene data show CDR1 as ENHRY and CDR2 as SYGVKD. This CDR3 has 15 amino acids. CDR3 coding DNA: TGTGCCATCAGTGAGGTAGCGGCAAATTCCTACGAGCAGTACTTC. Its protein product is CAISEVAANSYEQYF.

This chain joins TRBV4-1 and TRBJ2-3; 10 bases line up with TRBD2. This CDR3 spans 17 amino acids. The J segment lost 5 bases and the V segment lost 4 bases, leaving 12 bases of the junction unmatched. Per germline, CDR1 MGHRA and CDR2 YSYEKL. As DNA, the CDR3 is TGCGCCAGCAGCCTCCCGGGGTCTCTAGCGGGAGTAGATACGCAGTATTTT. The encoded protein is CASSLPGSLAGVDTQYF.

This chain uses TRBV15 with TRBJ1-1, with TRBD1 matching over 9 bases. The germline CDR1 and CDR2 sequences are LNHNV and YYDKDF (reference sequence). V trimming: 5 bases; J trimming: 6 bases; junction bases outside the gene matches: 7. This CDR3 is 14 amino acids long. The CDR3 sequence is CATSPRQGGPEAFF. DNA of the CDR3: TGTGCCACCAGCCCTCGACAGGGGGGGCCTGAAGCTTTCTTT.

This clonotype was seen more than once but under ten times. The chain couples TRBV20-1 to TRBJ2-7; 11 bases line up with TRBD2. The CDR3 runs to 14 residues. The trim removed 3 bases at V and 7 bases at J, leaving 8 bases unmatched. CDR1 DFQATT and CDR2 SNEGSKA come from the germline V gene (reference sequence). CDR3 sequence (DNA): TGCAGTGCTAGTCTAGCGGGAGGCCTCTGGGAGCAGTACTTC. It is translated as CSASLAGGLWEQYF.

Many counts were recorded for this clonotype. This chain connects TRBV6-6 to TRBJ1-6, with D unclear. Germline V lookup: CDR1 MNHNY, CDR2 SVGAGI (reference sequence). V shed 2 bases and J shed 0 bases, with 11 bases lying between them. CDR3 length: 17 residues. CDR3 nucleotides: TGTGCCAGCAGTTACGGGTCGTGGAGCTCCTATAATTCACCCCTCCACTTT. It is translated as CASSYGSWSSYNSPLHF.

This chain links TRBV28 with TRBJ1-4; D gene unclear. From germline, CDR1 is MDHEN and CDR2 SYDVKM. CDR3 length: 15 amino acids. With 3 bases removed from V and 8 bases from J, the gap between germline ends came to 16 bases. DNA of the CDR3: TGTGCCAGCAGTTTCCAGGCCTTTAGAGAGGAAAAACTGTTTTTT. It encodes CASSFQAFREEKLFF.

The chain uses TRBV20-1 and TRBJ2-6; TRBD2 matches 9 bases. The V segment lost 6 bases and the J segment 3 bases; nucleotides outside the gene matches: 9. Germline V CDR1 and CDR2: DFQATT, SNEGSKA (reference sequence). The CDR3 totals 16 residues. CDR3 sequence: CSAEAGGRDGANVLTF. The DNA for the CDR3 is TGCAGTGCCGAAGCGGGGGGCAGAGATGGGGCCAACGTCCTGACTTTC.

The chain combines TRBV14 with TRBJ1-6, with D tentatively TRBD1 (5 bases). V lost 4 bases and J lost 5, with 21 bases in between. The CDR3 has 18 residues. The germline V gene encodes CDR1 SGHDN and CDR2 FVKESK. CDR3 residues: CASSPRRGRTNNNSPLHF. The CDR3 bases are TGTGCCAGCAGCCCCCGAAGGGGACGTACAAATAATAATTCACCCCTCCACTTT.

The rearrangement links TRBV6-1 to TRBJ2-3; D is undetermined. The CDR3 has 13 residues. V was clipped by 7 bases and J by 5 bases, with 13 bases between them. The germline gives CDR1 MNHNS, CDR2 SASEGT. The CDR3 loop reads CASIRTSGDTQYF. CDR3 bases: TGTGCCAGCATTCGGACCTCGGGAGATACGCAGTATTTT.

The V call is TRBV6-5, the J call TRBJ2-3, with 9 positions matching TRBD1. CDR1 is MNHEY and CDR2 is SVGAGI in the germline V gene. The CDR3 length is 18 residues. V dropped 0 bases and J dropped 4; count of bases not matched to a gene: 11. CDR3 loop: CASSYSPSGQGRADTQYF. The CDR3 DNA reads TGTGCCAGCAGTTACTCTCCATCAGGACAGGGGAGGGCAGATACGCAGTATTTT.

The chain is built from TRBV5-1 and TRBJ2-1; tentative D call: TRBD2 (5 bases). The tail of the sequence fits TRBJ2-7 better, so the J call may be wrong. The CDR3 runs 15 residues. Germline CDR1 SGHRS, CDR2 YFSETQ. CDR3 nucleotides: TGCGCCAGCAGCTTGGCAGCGGTCTCCTACAATGAGCAGTACTTC. It codes for CASSLAAVSYNEQYF.

The rearrangement joins TRBV28 to TRBJ2-7, with 7 bases aligning to TRBD1. This CDR3 has 15 residues. Germline V gene lookup returns CDR1 MDHEN and CDR2 SYDVKM. The V segment lost 6 bases and the J segment 0 bases; nucleotides outside the gene matches: 8. The CDR3 sequence: CASSAPGQPSYEQYF. CDR3 nucleotide sequence: TGTGCCAGCAGCGCGCCGGGACAGCCCTCCTACGAGCAGTACTTC.

The chain uses TRBV29-1 and TRBJ2-5, with no clear D. Germline V gives CDR1 SQVTM, CDR2 ANQGSEA. V gave up 7 bases and J gave up 5 bases, with 11 bases separating them. CDR3 length equals 11 residues. CDR3: CSGVAVETQYF. The CDR3 coding sequence is TGCAGCGGTGTCGCCGTCGAGACCCAGTACTTC.

Only a few counts were recorded for this clonotype. This rearrangement joins TRBV20-1 to TRBJ2-7; 7 nucleotides agree with TRBD1. The J segment lost 4 bases and the V segment lost 7 bases, leaving 4 bases of the junction unmatched. This CDR3 region has 11 residues. Germline values: CDR1 DFQATT, CDR2 SNEGSKA (reference sequence). CDR3 protein: CSVRQGYEQYF. The CDR3 DNA reads TGCAGTGTCCGACAGGGTTACGAGCAGTACTTC.

The genes are TRBV27 and TRBJ2-5; the match to TRBD2 covers 14 bases. Per germline, CDR1 MNHEY and CDR2 SMNVEV (reference sequence). This CDR3 spans 16 amino acids. With V trimmed by 7 bases and J by 5 bases, 9 bases remained unmatched. Written as DNA, the CDR3 is TGTGCCAGCATCCCCGGGACTAGCGGGAGCTGGGAGACCCAGTACTTC. It translates to CASIPGTSGSWETQYF.

This chain links TRBV5-5 with TRBJ2-1, with 10 nucleotides matching TRBD1. Unmatched junction bases numbered 9, after V lost 6 bases and J lost 15 bases. The CDR3 length is 12 residues. Germline V gives CDR1 SGHKS, CDR2 YYEKEE (reference sequence). As DNA, the CDR3 is TGTGCCAGCAACAGGGGGACAGGGGAAATGTTCTTC. Protein product: CASNRGTGEMFF.

The rearrangement uses TRBV15 and TRBJ2-3; 9 bases are a match to TRBD2. This CDR3 is 16 amino acids long. After removal of 0 bases from V and 4 bases from J, the junction contained 5 bases not matched to a gene. In germline, CDR1 is LNHNV, CDR2 YYDKDF (reference sequence). CDR3 DNA sequence: TGTGCCACCAGCAGAGATCGAGCGGGAGGCGCAGATACGCAGTATTTT. Protein: CATSRDRAGGADTQYF.

The genes are TRBV11-2 and TRBJ2-1; tentatively, D is TRBD2 (7 bases). This CDR3 region has 17 residues. Germline values: CDR1 SGHAT, CDR2 FQNNGV. Trimming shortened V by 0 bases and J by 3 bases, and 15 bases separated the two germline ends. The CDR3: CASSLEVGGHYYNEQFF. The DNA of the CDR3 is TGTGCCAGCAGCTTAGAAGTGGGGGGGCATTACTACAATGAGCAGTTCTTC.

The gene calls are TRBV24-1 and TRBJ2-1; possibly TRBD2 for D (5 bases). V shed 3 bases and J shed 8 bases, with 10 bases lying between them. The CDR3 is made up of 13 amino acids. Germline values: CDR1 KGHDR, CDR2 SFDVKD. The DNA of the CDR3 is TGTGCCACCAGTGATACCGGGATGTATGAGCAGTTCTTC. This translates into CATSDTGMYEQFF.